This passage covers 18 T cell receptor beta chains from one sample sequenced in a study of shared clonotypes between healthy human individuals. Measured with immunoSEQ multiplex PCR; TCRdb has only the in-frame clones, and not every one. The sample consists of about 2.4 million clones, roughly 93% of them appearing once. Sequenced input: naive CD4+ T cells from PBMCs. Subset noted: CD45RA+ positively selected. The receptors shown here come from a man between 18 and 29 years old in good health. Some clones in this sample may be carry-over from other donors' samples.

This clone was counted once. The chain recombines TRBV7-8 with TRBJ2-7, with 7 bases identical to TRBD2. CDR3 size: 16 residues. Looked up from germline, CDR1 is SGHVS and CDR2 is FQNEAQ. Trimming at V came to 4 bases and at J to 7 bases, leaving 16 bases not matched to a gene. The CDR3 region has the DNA TGTGCCAGCAGCTCGCTCCTGCCTAGCGGCGGCGAGGAGCAGTACTTC. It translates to CASSSLLPSGGEEQYF.

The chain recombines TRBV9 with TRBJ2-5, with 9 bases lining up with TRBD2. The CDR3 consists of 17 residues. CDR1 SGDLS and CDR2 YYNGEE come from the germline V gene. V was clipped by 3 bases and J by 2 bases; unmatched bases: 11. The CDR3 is CASSEGSGSGLQETQYF. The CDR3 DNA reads TGTGCCAGCAGCGAGGGTAGCGGGAGTGGTTTACAAGAGACCCAGTACTTC.

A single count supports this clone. The chain's CDR3 is CASSLEVSSNEQFF. CDR3 sequence (DNA): TGTGCCAGCAGCTTAGAAGTCAGCTCGAATGAGCAGTTCTTC. The rearrangement links TRBV7-2 to TRBJ2-1; D remains unclear. Trimming took 1 base from V and 7 from J, leaving 11 bases between them. The CDR3 extends over 14 amino acids. Germline-derived CDR1 and CDR2 are SGHTA and FQGNSA.

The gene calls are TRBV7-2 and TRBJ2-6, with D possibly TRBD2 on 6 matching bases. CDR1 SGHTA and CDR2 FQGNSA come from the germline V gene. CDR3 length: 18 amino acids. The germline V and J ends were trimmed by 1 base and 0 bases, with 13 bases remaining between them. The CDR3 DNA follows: TGTGCCAGCAGCTTAGGGGGAGGTCCTCGCTCTGGGGCCAACGTCCTGACTTTC. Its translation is CASSLGGGPRSGANVLTF.

The CDR3 DNA sequence: TGCGCCAGCAGTGGGGGGAGGGCCAACACTGAAGCTTTCTTT. Amino acids: CASSGGRANTEAFF. The chain joins TRBV10-1 to TRBJ1-1; tentative D call: TRBD1 (5 bases). This CDR3 is 14 amino acids long. In germline, CDR1 is WNHNN, CDR2 SYGVQD (reference sequence). The germline V and J ends were trimmed by 4 bases and 2 bases, with 11 bases remaining between them.

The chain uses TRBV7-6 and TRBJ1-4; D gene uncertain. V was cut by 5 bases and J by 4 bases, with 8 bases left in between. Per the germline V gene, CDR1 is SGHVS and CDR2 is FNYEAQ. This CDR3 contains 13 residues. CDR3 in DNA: TGTGCCAGCAGCCGGGAGTTTAATGAAAAACTGTTTTTT. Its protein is CASSREFNEKLFF.

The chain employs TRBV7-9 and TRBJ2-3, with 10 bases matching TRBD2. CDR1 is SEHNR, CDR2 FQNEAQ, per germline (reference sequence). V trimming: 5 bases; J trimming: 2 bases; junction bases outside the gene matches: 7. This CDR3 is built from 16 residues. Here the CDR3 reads CASSRASGGFTDTQYF. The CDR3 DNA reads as TGTGCCAGCAGCAGGGCTAGCGGGGGCTTCACAGATACGCAGTATTTT.

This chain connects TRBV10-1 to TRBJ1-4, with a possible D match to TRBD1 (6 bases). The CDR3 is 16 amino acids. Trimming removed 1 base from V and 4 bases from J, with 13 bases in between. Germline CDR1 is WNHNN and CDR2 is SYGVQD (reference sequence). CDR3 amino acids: CASSEFGGTHNEKLFF. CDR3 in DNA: TGCGCCAGCAGTGAGTTTGGGGGGACACATAATGAAAAACTGTTTTTT.

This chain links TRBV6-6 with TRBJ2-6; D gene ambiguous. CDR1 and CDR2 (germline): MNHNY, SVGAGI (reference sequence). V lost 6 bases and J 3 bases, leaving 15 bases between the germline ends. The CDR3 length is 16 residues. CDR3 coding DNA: TGTGCCAGCAGGCTCCCCTATCTGGTTGGGGCCAACGTCCTGACTTTC. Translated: CASRLPYLVGANVLTF.

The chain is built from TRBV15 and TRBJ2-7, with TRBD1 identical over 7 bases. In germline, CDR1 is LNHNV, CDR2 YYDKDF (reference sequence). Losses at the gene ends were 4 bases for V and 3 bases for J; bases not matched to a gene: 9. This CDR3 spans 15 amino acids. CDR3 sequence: CATSIMGQLVYEQYF. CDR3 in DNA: TGTGCCACCAGCATTATGGGACAGCTAGTCTACGAGCAGTACTTC.

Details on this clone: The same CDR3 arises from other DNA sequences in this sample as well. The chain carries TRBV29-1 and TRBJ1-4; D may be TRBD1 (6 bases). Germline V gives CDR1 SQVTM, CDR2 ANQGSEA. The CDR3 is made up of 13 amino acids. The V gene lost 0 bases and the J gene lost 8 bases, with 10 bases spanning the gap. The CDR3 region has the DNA TGCAGCGTTGAAGACAGGGGAAGAGAAAAACTGTTTTTT. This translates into CSVEDRGREKLFF. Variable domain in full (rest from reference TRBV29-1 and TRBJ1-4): SAVISQKPSRDICQRGTSLTIQCQVDSQVTMMFWYRQQPGQSLTLIATANQGSEATYESGFVIDKFPISRPNLTFSTLTVSNMSPEDSSIYLCSVEDRGREKLFFGSGTQLSVL.

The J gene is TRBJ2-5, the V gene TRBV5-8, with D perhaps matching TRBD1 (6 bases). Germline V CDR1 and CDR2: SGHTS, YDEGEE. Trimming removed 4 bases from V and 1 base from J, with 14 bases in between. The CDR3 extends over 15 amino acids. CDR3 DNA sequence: TGTGCCAGCAGCCTACAGGGATCGGGCCAAGAGACCCAGTACTTC. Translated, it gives CASSLQGSGQETQYF.

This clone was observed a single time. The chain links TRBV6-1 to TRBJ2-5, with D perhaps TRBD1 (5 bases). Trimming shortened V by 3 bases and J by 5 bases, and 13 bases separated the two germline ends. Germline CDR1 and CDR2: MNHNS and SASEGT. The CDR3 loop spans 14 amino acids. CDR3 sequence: CASSDSRRGETQYF. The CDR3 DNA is TGTGCCAGCAGTGATAGCCGAAGGGGCGAGACCCAGTACTTC.

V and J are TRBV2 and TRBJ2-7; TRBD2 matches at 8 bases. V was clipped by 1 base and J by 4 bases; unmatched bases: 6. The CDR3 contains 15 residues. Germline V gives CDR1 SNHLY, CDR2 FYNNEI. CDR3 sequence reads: CASSEEAGVSYEQYF. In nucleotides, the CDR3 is TGTGCCAGCAGTGAAGAAGCGGGAGTGTCTTACGAGCAGTACTTC.

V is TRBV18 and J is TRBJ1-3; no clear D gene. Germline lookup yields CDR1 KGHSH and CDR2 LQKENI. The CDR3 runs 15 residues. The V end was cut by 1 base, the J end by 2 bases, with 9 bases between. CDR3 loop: CASSPQAGTGNTIYF. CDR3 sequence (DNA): TGTGCCAGCTCACCACAAGCGGGGACTGGAAACACCATATATTTT. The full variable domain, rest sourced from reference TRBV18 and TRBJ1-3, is NAGVMQNPRHLVRRRGQEARLRCSPMKGHSHVYWYRQLPEEGLKFMVYLQKENIIDESGMPKERFSAEFPKEGPSILRIQQVVRGDSAAYFCASSPQAGTGNTIYFGEGSWLTVV.

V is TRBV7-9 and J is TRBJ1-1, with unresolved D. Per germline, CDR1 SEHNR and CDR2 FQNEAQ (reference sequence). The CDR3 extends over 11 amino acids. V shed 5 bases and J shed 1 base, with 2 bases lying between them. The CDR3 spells CASSENTEAFF. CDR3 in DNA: TGTGCCAGCAGCGAGAACACTGAAGCTTTCTTT.

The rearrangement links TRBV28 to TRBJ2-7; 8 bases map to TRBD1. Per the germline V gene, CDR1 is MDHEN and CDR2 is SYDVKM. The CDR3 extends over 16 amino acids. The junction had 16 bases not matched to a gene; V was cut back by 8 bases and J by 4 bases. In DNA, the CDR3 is TGTGCCAGCCTTGGACCGATGGGGACAGGTCGTTACGAGCAGTACTTC. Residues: CASLGPMGTGRYEQYF.

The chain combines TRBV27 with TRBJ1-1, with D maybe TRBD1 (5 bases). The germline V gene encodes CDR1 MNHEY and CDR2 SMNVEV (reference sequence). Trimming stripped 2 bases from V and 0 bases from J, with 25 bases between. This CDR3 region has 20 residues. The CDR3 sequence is CASSLRGIPGLVWMNTEAFF. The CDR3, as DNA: TGTGCCAGCAGTTTAAGGGGCATCCCAGGGTTGGTGTGGATGAACACTGAAGCTTTCTTT.